This entry lists 24 T cell receptor beta chains sequenced from one sample in a study of T cells in Graves' hyperthyroidism and ophthalmopathy. What was amplified from RNA transcripts were TCR beta CDR3 regions. Initially, a first-round RT-PCR of the TCR CDR3 employed the HTBI primer set. TCRdb fed the multiplex PCR reads into MiXCR, producing one record per CDR3 protein. The sample lists some 500,000 distinct CDR3 sequences; more than 15% were seen once. Specimen: blood. The receptor source for this set is a woman between 25 and 40 years old with Graves' ophthalmopathy.

The chain is built from TRBV5-1 and TRBJ2-1, with D unresolved. The germline V gene has CDR1 SGHRS and CDR2 YFSETQ. Trimming cost V 5 bases and J 0 bases, with 12 bases left between them. The CDR3 runs to 15 residues. This CDR3 is CASSEPQSSYNEQFF. The CDR3 DNA sequence: TGCGCCAGCAGTGAACCCCAGAGCTCCTACAATGAGCAGTTCTTC.

The chain employs TRBV7-9 and TRBJ1-1, with D possibly being TRBD1 (5 bases). V was clipped by 6 bases and J by 5 bases, with 19 bases between them. The CDR3 loop spans 15 amino acids. Looked up from germline, CDR1 is SEHNR and CDR2 is FQNEAQ (reference sequence). The CDR3 reads CASSIFRARRTEAFF. The CDR3 nucleotides are TGTGCCAGCAGTATATTCAGGGCCCGGAGGACTGAAGCTTTCTTT.

The J gene is TRBJ2-3, the V gene TRBV5-5, with TRBD2 identical over 7 bases. Germline V gene sequence: CDR1 SGHKS, CDR2 YYEKEE (reference sequence). The V segment lost 3 bases and the J segment 2 bases; nucleotides outside the gene matches: 6. The CDR3 runs 15 residues. CDR3 loop: CASSSLAEPTDTQYF. Here the CDR3 DNA reads TGTGCCAGCAGCTCGCTAGCGGAGCCCACAGATACGCAGTATTTT.

The CDR3 DNA reads as TGCGCCAGCAGGCTCGCTAGCCATAGCACAGATACGCAGTATTTT. Translation gives CASRLASHSTDTQYF. The genes are TRBV5-1 and TRBJ2-3; a weak D match, TRBD2 (5 bases). Trimming removed 5 bases from V and 0 bases from J, with 13 bases in between. This CDR3 comprises 15 residues. CDR1 and CDR2 from the germline V gene are SGHRS and YFSETQ.

This clonotype came up many times. This chain connects TRBV30 to TRBJ1-1; D is unclear. V shed 3 bases and J shed 3 bases, with 5 bases lying between them. The CDR3 has 11 amino acids. Per the germline V gene, CDR1 is GTSNPN and CDR2 is SVGIG (reference sequence). The CDR3 is CAWSLYTEAFF. As DNA, the CDR3 is TGTGCCTGGAGCCTATACACTGAAGCTTTCTTT. The full variable domain, rest sourced from reference TRBV30 and TRBJ1-1, is SQTIHQWPATLVQPVGSPLSLECTVEGTSNPNLYWYRQAAGRGLQLLFYSVGIGQISSEVPQNLSASRPQDRQFILSSKKLLLSDSGFYLCAWSLYTEAFFGQGTRLTVV.

The chain links TRBV27 to TRBJ2-3; 9 nucleotides align to TRBD1. V lost 3 bases, J lost 4 bases, and 14 bases stayed unmatched. Germline CDR1 is MNHEY and CDR2 is SMNVEV (reference sequence). The CDR3 extends over 18 amino acids. CDR3 sequence (DNA): TGTGCCAGCAGTTTGTTGCCTCCGACAGGGGGTTACGCAGATACGCAGTATTTT. Its protein is CASSLLPPTGGYADTQYF.

The rearrangement joins TRBV7-9 to TRBJ2-3; tentatively, D is TRBD2 (6 bases). V was cut by 5 bases and J by 0 bases, with 18 bases left in between. Germline assignment: CDR1 SEHNR and CDR2 FQNEAQ (reference sequence). This CDR3 is built from 17 residues. The CDR3 loop reads CASSPELGLHSTDTQYF. CDR3 coding DNA: TGTGCCAGCAGCCCGGAACTTGGACTACATAGCACAGATACGCAGTATTTT.

In this sample, this clonotype turned up many times. J is TRBJ2-1 and V is TRBV5-8; TRBD2 matches 10 bases. With 3 bases clipped from V and 10 bases from J, the junction kept 13 bases outside the gene matches. The germline gives CDR1 SGHTS, CDR2 YDEGEE. CDR3 length equals 16 residues. The CDR3 bases are TGTGCCAGCAGCTCTACTTGGGCTAGCGGGAGTCCAGAGCAGTTCTTC. Its translation is CASSSTWASGSPEQFF.

The sample holds many counts of this clonotype. CDR3 nucleotide sequence: TGTGCCAGCAGAGATGGCGACAGGGTCAAAAACATTCAGTACTTC. Translating it yields CASRDGDRVKNIQYF. This rearrangement joins TRBV2 to TRBJ2-4; TRBD1 aligns across 7 bases. The CDR3 runs to 15 residues. Germline-derived CDR1 and CDR2 are SNHLY and FYNNEI. V gave up 6 bases and J gave up 3 bases; unmatched junction bases: 8.

This clonotype was seen at least ten times. V is TRBV2 and J is TRBJ2-7, with TRBD1 matching over 8 bases. CDR1 and CDR2 from the germline V gene are SNHLY and FYNNEI. V gave up 3 bases and J gave up 0 bases; unmatched junction bases: 4. The CDR3 is 15 residues long. Here the CDR3 DNA reads TGTGCCAGCAGTGACCGGGACAGGAGCTCCTACGAGCAGTACTTC. It codes for CASSDRDRSSYEQYF.

In its sample, this clonotype was seen a few times. The chain recombines TRBV7-2 with TRBJ2-5; 10 bases line up with TRBD1. From germline, CDR1 is SGHTA and CDR2 FQGNSA. Trimming took 5 bases from V and 4 from J; bases not matched to a gene: 10. The CDR3 is 16 amino acids. The CDR3 region is CASSLLGQGGGETQYF. The DNA for the CDR3 is TGTGCCAGCAGCCTACTAGGACAGGGGGGAGGAGAGACCCAGTACTTC.

In its sample, this clonotype was seen a few times. The V and J genes are TRBV20-1 and TRBJ2-3; D is uncertain. Germline V lookup: CDR1 DFQATT, CDR2 SNEGSKA (reference sequence). Trimming took off 6 bases at V and 4 bases at J, with 11 bases between the two ends. This CDR3 is 12 amino acids long. The CDR3 reads CSAKPGSDTQYF. CDR3 in DNA: TGCAGTGCCAAACCAGGTTCAGATACGCAGTATTTT.

This clonotype was observed a handful of times. The chain is built from TRBV6-2 or TRBV6-3 and TRBJ2-7, with 9 positions matching TRBD1. CDR1 MNHEY and CDR2 SVGEGT come from the germline V gene. This CDR3 has 16 residues. The junction had 10 bases not matched to a gene; V was cut back by 3 bases and J by 4 bases. In DNA, the CDR3 is TGTGCCAGCAGTTATTCATTTTCGGGACAGGGTTACGAGCAGTACTTC. It encodes CASSYSFSGQGYEQYF.

The V call is TRBV19, the J call TRBJ1-2, with 7 bases aligning to TRBD1. Germline CDR1 LNHDA, CDR2 SQIVND (reference sequence). This CDR3 comprises 15 residues. V shed 6 bases and J 2 bases; nucleotides not matched to a gene: 9. CDR3 amino acids: CASSQQGGNNYGYTF. Written as DNA, the CDR3 is TGTGCCAGTAGCCAGCAGGGGGGGAACAACTATGGCTACACCTTC.

This clonotype was observed a handful of times. The chain joins TRBV28 to TRBJ2-7, with D maybe TRBD2 (6 bases). The V end was cut by 4 bases, the J end by 6 bases, with 22 bases between. The CDR3 extends over 16 amino acids. Germline-derived CDR1 and CDR2 are MDHEN and SYDVKM. CDR3 region: CASSSTPETRPGEQYF. As DNA, the CDR3 is TGTGCCAGCAGTTCTACTCCTGAGACTAGACCGGGCGAGCAGTACTTC.

This clonotype has a count of ten or more. The J gene is TRBJ1-1, the V gene TRBV11-2; D may be TRBD1 (5 bases). CDR3 size: 15 residues. V was cut by 0 bases and J by 4 bases, with 12 bases left in between. The V gene's germline CDR1 is SGHAT and CDR2 FQNNGV. The CDR3 sequence is CASSLDAGPGTEAFF. CDR3 DNA sequence: TGTGCCAGCAGCTTAGATGCAGGGCCGGGCACTGAAGCTTTCTTT.

The genes are TRBV20-1 and TRBJ2-7, with D maybe TRBD1 (5 bases). Germline CDR1 and CDR2: DFQATT and SNEGSKA (reference sequence). V was clipped by 3 bases and J by 2 bases, with 11 bases between them. The CDR3 is 13 amino acids. CDR3 loop: CSARDTFTYEQYF. In DNA form, the CDR3 reads TGCAGTGCTAGGGACACCTTTACCTACGAGCAGTACTTC.

The chain has TRBV25-1 and TRBJ2-1; the D is unclear. Germline V gene data show CDR1 as MGHDK and CDR2 as SYGVNS. There are 14 residues in the CDR3. Trimming took 3 bases from V and 8 from J, leaving 14 bases between them. CDR3 sequence (DNA): TGTGCCAGCAGTGATACTACAGATTACGATGAGCAGTTCTTC. Amino acids: CASSDTTDYDEQFF.

In its sample, this clonotype was seen many times. V is TRBV7-3 and J is TRBJ2-7; the match to TRBD2 covers 10 bases. This CDR3 is built from 16 residues. V shed 2 bases, J shed 4 bases, and the junction held 8 bases outside the gene matches. Germline lookup yields CDR1 SGHTA and CDR2 FQGTGA. The CDR3 here is CASSLESWTSGYEQYF. Written as DNA, the CDR3 is TGTGCCAGCAGCTTAGAGTCTTGGACTAGCGGATACGAGCAGTACTTC.

As concerns this clonotype: A read error may explain this, as a much larger clone is one base away. This chain uses TRBV9 with TRBJ2-7; D might be TRBD1 (6 bases). The CDR3 length is 14 residues. Germline CDR1 reads SGDLS; CDR2 reads YYNGEE. Trimming removed 0 bases at V and 7 bases at J, with 14 bases between. CDR3 bases: TGTGCCAGCAGCGTAGGTGCAGGGGCGTGGGAGCAGTACTTC. Its translation: CASSVGAGAWEQYF. The full variable domain, rest sourced from reference TRBV9 and TRBJ2-7, is DSGVTQTPKHLITATGQRVTLRCSPRSGDLSVYWYQQSLDQGLQFLIQYYNGEERAKGNILERFSAQQFPDLHSELNLSSLELGDSALYFCASSVGAGAWEQYFGPGTRLTVT.

This clonotype was counted at least ten times. The chain is built from TRBV18 and TRBJ1-5, with 10 bases identical to TRBD1. The V gene's germline CDR1 is KGHSH and CDR2 LQKENI. The length of the CDR3 is 15 residues. J lost 3 bases, V lost 6 bases, and 5 bases had no gene match. The DNA for the CDR3 is TGTGCCAGCTCCCCGGGACAGGGGATCAATCAGCCCCAGCATTTT. As protein: CASSPGQGINQPQHF.

This clonotype came up many times. V usage is TRBV7-2 and J usage is TRBJ2-1; TRBD2 matches at 11 bases. CDR1 and CDR2 from the germline V gene are SGHTA and FQGNSA. This CDR3 is 16 amino acids long. J lost 6 bases, V lost 2 bases, and 6 bases had no gene match. The CDR3 DNA sequence: TGTGCCAGCAGCTTACTAGGACTAGCGGGTAGCAATGAGCAGTTCTTC. This translates into CASSLLGLAGSNEQFF.

This clonotype was detected many times. V gene TRBV6-2 or TRBV6-3 combines with J gene TRBJ2-7; possibly TRBD1 for D (5 bases). The CDR3 totals 13 residues. Germline CDR1 is MNHEY and CDR2 is SVGEGT. The V end lost 7 bases, the J end lost 0 bases, and 10 bases lay between the germline ends. The CDR3 region is CASNPGYSYEQYF. CDR3 bases: TGTGCCAGCAACCCAGGGTACTCCTACGAGCAGTACTTC.

The chain uses TRBV6-1 and TRBJ2-7; D uncertain. The CDR3 sequence is 14 residues long. Trimming stripped 5 bases from V and 4 bases from J, with 15 bases between. CDR1 MNHNS and CDR2 SASEGT come from the germline V gene. The CDR3 region is CASSLYRERYEQYF. For the CDR3, the DNA is TGTGCCAGCAGTCTTTACAGAGAAAGGTACGAGCAGTACTTC.